The 7 T cell receptor beta chains presented below share a single source sample, sequenced in a study of blood T cell repertoires in COVID-19. Sequenced by immunoSEQ multiplex PCR; TCRdb stores in-frame clones only, minus some. Of over 150,000 clones detected, roughly 87% appear once; the ten largest clones hold about 7%. Sample: PBMCs or T cells enriched from blood (not recorded which). The source is a woman in her fifties or sixties who had recovered from COVID-19.

The chain links TRBV28 to TRBJ1-4, with D possibly matching TRBD1 (5 bases). CDR3 size: 15 residues. CDR1 MDHEN and CDR2 SYDVKM come from the germline V gene. Deletions cut 4 bases from V and 2 bases from J, with 11 bases between. Here the CDR3 reads CASSSLGATNEKLFF. CDR3 sequence (DNA): TGTGCCAGCAGTTCCCTTGGGGCCACTAATGAAAAACTGTTTTTT.

The chain combines TRBV20-1 with TRBJ2-7; 7 bases match TRBD2. Unmatched junction bases numbered 1, after V lost 1 base and J lost 7 bases. Germline-derived CDR1 and CDR2 are DFQATT and SNEGSKA (reference sequence). The CDR3 is 11 residues long. CDR3 nucleotides: TGCAGTGCTAGAGGCGGGGGAGAGCAGTACTTC. It specifies CSARGGGEQYF.

The chain has TRBV6-5 and TRBJ1-2; D remains unclear. V gave up 0 bases and J gave up 4 bases, with 6 bases separating them. This CDR3 is built from 13 residues. From germline, CDR1 is MNHEY and CDR2 SVGAGI. The CDR3 region is CASSYSFSYGYTF. The CDR3 nucleotides read TGTGCCAGCAGTTACTCTTTCAGCTATGGCTACACCTTC.

The chain couples TRBV5-1 to TRBJ2-7; 8 nucleotides match TRBD2. CDR3 length: 17 amino acids. The ends lost 0 bases at V and 0 bases at J; junction bases unmatched: 8. Germline CDR1 SGHRS, CDR2 YFSETQ. CDR3 coding DNA: TGCGCCAGCAGCTTGGTTTCGAGCGGGGGTAGCTCCTACGAGCAGTACTTC. It is translated as CASSLVSSGGSSYEQYF.

This clone was detected once. The J gene is TRBJ2-7, the V gene TRBV11-2, with TRBD2 matching 14 bases. J gave up 7 bases and V 5 bases, and 7 bases lay outside the gene matches. The CDR3 is 15 residues long. Germline CDR1 and CDR2: SGHAT and FQNNGV. In nucleotides, the CDR3 is TGTGCCAGCAGCCTACCGGGACTAGCGGGAGAGGAGCAGTACTTC. Protein sequence: CASSLPGLAGEEQYF. The entire variable domain, with the rest obtained from reference TRBV11-2 and TRBJ2-7, is as follows: EAGVAQSPRYKIIEKRQSVAFWCNPISGHATLYWYQQILGQGPKLLIQFQNNGVVDDSQLPKDRFSAERLKGVDSTLKIQPAKLEDSAVYLCASSLPGLAGEEQYFGPGTRLTVT.

The V and J genes are TRBV2 and TRBJ1-5; D is unclear. Trimming shortened V by 4 bases and J by 6 bases, and 13 bases separated the two germline ends. There are 14 residues in the CDR3. Germline CDR1 is SNHLY and CDR2 is FYNNEI. The CDR3 reads CASSGLGGGQPQHF. The CDR3 coding sequence is TGTGCCAGCAGTGGGTTAGGAGGTGGTCAGCCCCAGCATTTT.

The rearrangement links TRBV13 to TRBJ2-5; possibly TRBD2 for D (6 bases). The V gene's germline CDR1 is PRHDT and CDR2 FYEKMQ (reference sequence). The V end lost 0 bases, the J end lost 4 bases, and 12 bases lay between the germline ends. This CDR3 has 15 residues. The CDR3 DNA reads as TGTGCCAGCAGCTTAGGCATCCAGGGAGGAGAGACCCAGTACTTC. This gives the protein CASSLGIQGGETQYF.